Listed here are 29 T cell receptor beta chains from one sample, sequenced in a study of cytomegalovirus exposure and HLA in healthy donors. PCR was performed using 60 Vbeta and 13 Jbeta primers. Measured with immunoSEQ multiplex PCR; TCRdb has only the in-frame clones, and not every one. This sample carries about 140,000 clones, roughly 9.6% of them seen once, and the ten largest clones take about 6.7%. Sequenced sample: PBMCs. The receptors stem from a woman aged 35 to 49 in good health and CMV-seropositive.

This clone came up a few times. This rearrangement joins TRBV5-3 to TRBJ1-6; possible D gene TRBD1, 6 bases. TRBV5-3 is labeled an ORF, and its function is uncertain. Trimming took 5 bases from V and 0 from J, leaving 18 bases between them. The CDR3 runs to 18 residues. CDR3 DNA sequence: TGTGCCAGAAGTCGAAGGAGGACAGCCCTCTCCTATAATTCACCCCTCCACTTT. Its protein is CARSRRRTALSYNSPLHF.

The chain couples TRBV5-1 to TRBJ1-3; 10 nucleotides agree with TRBD1. Trimming cost V 2 bases and J 0 bases; bases outside gene matches: 2. The CDR3 length is 16 residues. The germline V gene encodes CDR1 SGHRS and CDR2 YFSETQ. Here the CDR3 reads CASSLRTGGSGNTIYF. CDR3 DNA sequence: TGCGCCAGCAGCTTACGGACAGGGGGCTCTGGAAACACCATATATTTT. Full variable domain (remainder filled in from reference TRBV5-1 and TRBJ1-3): KAGVTQTPRYLIKTRGQQVTLSCSPISGHRSVSWYQQTPGQGLQFLFEYFSETQRNKGNFPGRFSGRQFSNSRSEMNVSTLELGDSALYLCASSLRTGGSGNTIYFGEGSWLTVV.

This clone was seen a handful of times. This sequence joins TRBV29-1 and TRBJ1-1; perhaps TRBD1 as D (5 bases). CDR1 and CDR2 from the germline V gene are SQVTM and ANQGSEA. Trimming cost V 6 bases and J 2 bases, with 16 bases left between them. CDR3 length: 14 amino acids. The CDR3 coding sequence is TGCAGCGTGGGGCTAGCCGGGAGTAACACTGAAGCTTTCTTT. It yields the protein CSVGLAGSNTEAFF.

This clone showed up just a few times. This sequence joins TRBV27 and TRBJ2-4, with 7 bases that match TRBD2. CDR3 length: 13 amino acids. Trimming took 4 bases from V and 8 from J; bases not matched to a gene: 5. Germline CDR1 and CDR2: MNHEY and SMNVEV (reference sequence). CDR3 in DNA: TGTGCCAGCAGTTGGGACGGGAGGTACATTCAGTACTTC. Encoded protein: CASSWDGRYIQYF.

The chain joins TRBV10-3 to TRBJ2-3; 8 bases line up with TRBD2. V dropped 2 bases and J dropped 2; count of bases not matched to a gene: 9. The CDR3 is 17 amino acids. In germline, CDR1 is ENHRY, CDR2 SYGVKD. Here the CDR3 reads CAISEGPSGPSTDTQYF. In DNA form, the CDR3 reads TGTGCCATCAGTGAGGGCCCTAGCGGGCCCTCCACAGATACGCAGTATTTT.

The chain couples TRBV9 to TRBJ2-2; tentatively, D is TRBD2 (6 bases). Germline values: CDR1 SGDLS, CDR2 YYNGEE. The CDR3 length is 16 residues. Trimming pared 0 bases from V and 1 base from J, leaving 10 bases between. In DNA form, the CDR3 reads TGTGCCAGCAGCGTAGATGCGGGGATGAACACCGGGGAGCTGTTTTTT. Translated, it gives CASSVDAGMNTGELFF.

V is TRBV19 and J is TRBJ2-1, with 10 positions matching TRBD1. The CDR3 totals 15 residues. Trimming removed 5 bases from V and 6 bases from J; junction bases left unmatched: 7. Germline CDR1 reads LNHDA; CDR2 reads SQIVND (reference sequence). The CDR3 protein is CASSFGQGVPNEQFF. DNA of the CDR3: TGTGCCAGTAGTTTCGGACAGGGGGTCCCCAATGAGCAGTTCTTC.

This clone was counted a few times. J is TRBJ1-2 and V is TRBV18; 8 bases are a match to TRBD1. The ends lost 4 bases at V and 6 bases at J; junction bases unmatched: 4. The germline V gene has CDR1 KGHSH and CDR2 LQKENI. The CDR3 sequence is 13 residues long. CDR3 bases: TGTGCCAGCTCACGGGACAGGTCGGATGGCTACACCTTC. This gives the protein CASSRDRSDGYTF.

The J gene is TRBJ1-1, the V gene TRBV18; no clear D. The germline V gene encodes CDR1 KGHSH and CDR2 LQKENI. This CDR3 has 13 residues. Trimming stripped 3 bases from V and 0 bases from J, with 5 bases between. The CDR3 nucleotides are TGTGCCAGCTCACCTTCGGTGAACACTGAAGCTTTCTTT. Amino acid sequence: CASSPSVNTEAFF. Full variable domain (missing parts from reference TRBV18 and TRBJ1-1): NAGVMQNPRHLVRRRGQEARLRCSPMKGHSHVYWYRQLPEEGLKFMVYLQKENIIDESGMPKERFSAEFPKEGPSILRIQQVVRGDSAAYFCASSPSVNTEAFFGQGTRLTVV.

In DNA form, the CDR3 reads TGTGCTAGTGGTTGGTCCGGGACTAGCGGGGGGCGACTGAACACCGGGGAGCTGTTTTTT. It is translated as CASGWSGTSGGRLNTGELFF. The genes are TRBV12-5 and TRBJ2-2; 15 nucleotides line up with TRBD2. The CDR3 extends over 20 amino acids. J gave up 1 base and V 4 bases, and 10 bases lay outside the gene matches. Germline V lookup: CDR1 LGHNT, CDR2 FRNRAP.

The V and J genes are TRBV2 and TRBJ2-5; possibly TRBD1 for D (6 bases). The ends were cut back, 6 bases at V and 1 base at J, with 9 bases in the middle. CDR1 and CDR2 (germline): SNHLY, FYNNEI. CDR3 size: 13 residues. In DNA, the CDR3 is TGTGCCAGCAGAACAGGGACCCAAGAGACCCAGTACTTC. Translation: CASRTGTQETQYF.

This clone occurred a few times. The CDR3 nucleotides are TGTGCCAGTAGTGTGGATAGCATACAGGTTGAAGCTTTCTTT. Amino acids: CASSVDSIQVEAFF. This sequence joins TRBV19 and TRBJ1-1; D is possibly TRBD1 (5 bases). Germline assignment: CDR1 LNHDA and CDR2 SQIVND (reference sequence). V dropped 5 bases and J dropped 7 bases, with 17 bases sitting between them. This CDR3 contains 14 residues.

The chain joins TRBV7-9 to TRBJ1-1; perhaps TRBD1 as D (5 bases). The CDR3 totals 14 residues. Trimming took 1 base from V and 5 from J, leaving 11 bases between them. Germline CDR1 is SEHNR and CDR2 is FQNEAQ (reference sequence). In DNA form, the CDR3 reads TGTGCCAGCAGCTTAGTGGGGCGGCTGACTGAAGCTTTCTTT. As protein: CASSLVGRLTEAFF.

This clone has more than one count but fewer than ten. This chain uses TRBV1 with TRBJ2-1; the D call TRBD2 from the table was never checked on the DNA. TRBV1 is an annotated pseudogene. The CDR3 has 16 residues. The CDR3 bases are TGCACCAGCAGCCCAAACTTAGCGGGGGGGCAGGGTGAGCAGTTCTTC. It translates to CTSSPNLAGGQGEQFF.

This clone showed up just a few times. The V call is TRBV19, the J call TRBJ2-5, with a possible D match to TRBD1 (6 bases). V was trimmed by 3 bases and J by 1 base, leaving 12 bases between them. The CDR3 consists of 15 residues. Germline V gene data show CDR1 as LNHDA and CDR2 as SQIVND (reference sequence). The CDR3, as DNA: TGTGCCAGTAGTATGGCAGGGGCCATCCAAGAGACCCAGTACTTC. Its translation: CASSMAGAIQETQYF.

This chain uses TRBV25-1 with TRBJ1-1; D unclear. Per germline, CDR1 MGHDK and CDR2 SYGVNS. The CDR3 length is 14 residues. V was pared by 1 base and J by 1 base, with 7 bases between. CDR3 in DNA: TGTGCCAGCAGTGAATCGGGTGCGAACACTGAAGCTTTCTTT. Translation gives CASSESGANTEAFF.

This clone was seen a few times. This rearrangement joins TRBV7-2 to TRBJ1-1; perhaps TRBD1 as D (5 bases). V lost 5 bases and J lost 3, with 13 bases in between. The length of the CDR3 is 14 residues. Germline CDR1 and CDR2: SGHTA and FQGNSA. The CDR3 DNA follows: TGTGCCAGCAGCCTTCGGGGGGTCGACACTGAAGCTTTCTTT. It translates to CASSLRGVDTEAFF.

This clone was detected a few times. The chain recombines TRBV2 with TRBJ1-1; D unclear. Per the germline V gene, CDR1 is SNHLY and CDR2 is FYNNEI. The ends were cut back, 8 bases at V and 0 bases at J, with 16 bases in the middle. CDR3 size: 15 residues. CDR3 amino acids: CASSPRDPMNTEAFF. The CDR3 coding sequence is TGTGCCAGCTCCCCCCGGGATCCCATGAACACTGAAGCTTTCTTT.

The genes are TRBV5-1 and TRBJ2-3, with TRBD1 as a possible D gene (6 bases). CDR3 size: 15 residues. Trimming shortened V by 0 bases and J by 3 bases, and 11 bases separated the two germline ends. Germline CDR1 and CDR2: SGHRS and YFSETQ. The CDR3 here is CASSLVGRGTDTQYF. The DNA of the CDR3 is TGCGCCAGCAGCTTGGTGGGCAGGGGAACAGATACGCAGTATTTT.

The chain couples TRBV2 to TRBJ2-7; D is unclear. V was pared by 1 base and J by 6 bases, with 7 bases between. Germline values: CDR1 SNHLY, CDR2 FYNNEI. The CDR3 runs 12 residues. The CDR3 DNA is TGTGCCAGCAGTGAAGGGCGGTTCGAGCAGTACTTC. This translates into CASSEGRFEQYF. Based on the CDR3 plus reference TRBV2 and TRBJ2-7, the full variable domain is EPEVTQTPSHQVTQMGQEVILRCVPISNHLYFYWYRQILGQKVEFLVSFYNNEISEKSEIFDDQFSVERPDGSNFTLKIRSTKLEDSAMYFCASSEGRFEQYFGPGTRLTVT.

This clone appeared a few times. The chain joins TRBV7-8 to TRBJ1-6; TRBD1 aligns across 10 bases. J was trimmed by 12 bases and V by 5 bases; bases with no gene match: 4. Per the germline V gene, CDR1 is SGHVS and CDR2 is FQNEAQ. This CDR3 is 13 amino acids long. This chain's CDR3 is CASSPDRGRPLHF. For the CDR3, the DNA is TGTGCCAGCAGCCCGGACAGGGGGAGACCCCTCCACTTT.

This clone was found a few times. The DNA of the CDR3 is TGCGCCAGCAGCTTGGGGACTTTCAATGAGCAGTTCTTC. The encoded protein is CASSLGTFNEQFF. V is TRBV5-1 and J is TRBJ2-1, with D tentatively TRBD2 (5 bases). CDR3 length: 13 residues. V shed 0 bases and J shed 6 bases, with 7 bases lying between them. The germline gives CDR1 SGHRS, CDR2 YFSETQ.

The CDR3 nucleotides are TGTGCCAGCAGAGCTTTCGACAGCTATGGCTACACCTTC. It codes for CASRAFDSYGYTF. The genes are TRBV6-1 and TRBJ1-2, with D possibly matching TRBD1 (5 bases). The CDR3 length is 13 residues. Trimming took 6 bases from V and 4 from J, leaving 12 bases between them. CDR1 MNHNS and CDR2 SASEGT come from the germline V gene.

The chain carries TRBV27 and TRBJ1-5; the match to TRBD1 covers 9 bases. J gave up 4 bases and V 0 bases, and 4 bases lay outside the gene matches. Per germline, CDR1 MNHEY and CDR2 SMNVEV (reference sequence). The CDR3 contains 16 residues. Here the CDR3 DNA reads TGTGCCAGCAGTTTATCGATCGGGACAGGGAATCAGCCCCAGCATTTT. It specifies CASSLSIGTGNQPQHF.

This clone showed up just a few times. This chain links TRBV5-1 with TRBJ2-5; 10 bases are a match to TRBD1. Per the germline V gene, CDR1 is SGHRS and CDR2 is YFSETQ. CDR3 length: 14 amino acids. V gave up 1 base and J gave up 5 bases; unmatched junction bases: 2. This chain's CDR3 is CASSLWGQGETQYF. The DNA of the CDR3 is TGCGCCAGCAGCTTGTGGGGACAGGGGGAGACCCAGTACTTC.

DNA for the CDR3: TGTGCCAGCAGTTTTTACAGGGAAGCTCAGCCCCAGCATTTT. Translation: CASSFYREAQPQHF. The chain is built from TRBV2 and TRBJ1-5, with D tentatively TRBD1 (6 bases). The V end lost 5 bases, the J end lost 6 bases, and 14 bases lay between the germline ends. Germline V gives CDR1 SNHLY, CDR2 FYNNEI. The CDR3 has 14 amino acids.

This rearrangement joins TRBV5-5 to TRBJ2-2; 7 positions match TRBD2. Germline-derived CDR1 and CDR2 are SGHKS and YYEKEE (reference sequence). There are 16 residues in the CDR3. The junction had 13 bases not matched to a gene; V was cut back by 5 bases and J by 6 bases. CDR3 in amino acids: CASSQRLGRGSGELFF. The CDR3 DNA is TGTGCCAGCAGTCAACGACTAGGGCGGGGGTCCGGGGAGCTGTTTTTT.

This clone was seen a few times. CDR3: CASSQYSTGADEKLFF. As DNA, the CDR3 is TGCGCCAGCAGCCAATACTCGACAGGGGCAGATGAAAAACTGTTTTTT. J is TRBJ1-4 and V is TRBV4-3, with TRBD1 matching 8 bases. Germline assignment: CDR1 LGHNA and CDR2 YSLEER. The CDR3 extends over 16 amino acids. J gave up 6 bases and V 2 bases, and 8 bases lay outside the gene matches.

This chain joins TRBV5-1 and TRBJ2-3; TRBD2 matches 10 bases. Losses at the gene ends were 4 bases for V and 6 bases for J; bases not matched to a gene: 20. Germline loops: CDR1 SGHRS, CDR2 YFSETQ. The CDR3 runs 19 residues. CDR3 loop: CASSPDRGTSATVTDTQYF. The CDR3 DNA is TGCGCCAGCAGCCCCGACCGGGGGACTAGCGCTACCGTAACCGATACGCAGTATTTT. The variable domain in full, with the rest retrieved from reference TRBV5-1 and TRBJ2-3, is KAGVTQTPRYLIKTRGQQVTLSCSPISGHRSVSWYQQTPGQGLQFLFEYFSETQRNKGNFPGRFSGRQFSNSRSEMNVSTLELGDSALYLCASSPDRGTSATVTDTQYFGPGTRLTVL.